The T cell receptor beta chain described here comes from a study of T cell responses to AZD1222 COVID-19 vaccine. Study-wide results and caveats: With dominance at 160-218 and 743-854, vaccine-associated CD4 TCRs spanned spike. Baseline testing showed seropositivity in only six AZD1222 recipients. Only after the peak T cell response were repertoires sampled.

About this clone itself: Its antigen is unidentified.

V shed 1 base and J shed 0 bases, with 10 bases lying between them. The CDR3 loop spans 16 amino acids. Germline V gene lookup returns CDR1 SGHNT and CDR2 YYREEE (reference sequence). This table comes from immunoSEQ multiplex PCR, and its TCRdb copy is limited to in-frame clones, with some not included. The sample holds some 140,000 clones, 70% to 90% seen once. The rearrangement links TRBV5-4 to TRBJ2-2, with D tentatively TRBD2 (5 bases). This receptor was identified in an adult in good health. The source was peripheral blood, collected on day 0 of MenACWY control vaccination. The chain's CDR3 is CASSLSSGSNTGELFF. CDR3 nucleotide sequence: TGTGCCAGCAGCTTGTCCTCGGGGTCGAACACCGGGGAGCTGTTTTTT. Looking up the rest from reference TRBV5-4 and TRBJ2-2 gives the full variable domain: ETGVTQSPTHLIKTRGQQVTLRCSSQSGHNTVSWYQQALGQGPQFIFQYYREEENGRGNFPPRFSGLQFPNYSSELNVNALELDDSALYLCASSLSSGSNTGELFFGEGSRLTVL.